Presented here are 2 T cell receptor beta chains from one specimen sequenced in a study of blood T cells in healthy people across ages. The second PCR ran roughly 6 to 11 cycles with a sample-barcoded 5' primer and J-beta primers. TCRdb itself ran the 5' RACE reads through MiXCR, one entry per CDR3 protein. The repertoire holds about 970,000 distinct CDR3 sequences, with 45% to 60% as singletons. The sequencing sample was made of blood. The receptors stem from an older woman in good health.

The V call is TRBV30, the J call TRBJ2-3, with D tentatively TRBD1 (6 bases). Trimming shortened V by 3 bases and J by 2 bases, and 9 bases separated the two germline ends. Germline CDR1 and CDR2: GTSNPN and SVGIG (reference sequence). The CDR3 sequence is 13 residues long. The CDR3 region is CAWRSGATDTQYF. Here the CDR3 DNA reads TGTGCCTGGAGGTCAGGGGCCACAGATACGCAGTATTTT.

This chain connects TRBV11-2 to TRBJ2-5, with D perhaps matching TRBD1 or TRBD2 (5 bases each). CDR1 SGHAT and CDR2 FQNNGV come from the germline V gene. CDR3 length: 13 residues. V was pared by 4 bases and J by 5 bases, with 11 bases between. This CDR3 is CASSWGRSETQYF. For the CDR3, the DNA is TGTGCCAGCAGCTGGGGACGCTCCGAGACCCAGTACTTC. The full variable domain, in which reference TRBV11-2 and TRBJ2-5 provide the parts outside the CDR3, is EAGVAQSPRYKIIEKRQSVAFWCNPISGHATLYWYQQILGQGPKLLIQFQNNGVVDDSQLPKDRFSAERLKGVDSTLKIQPAKLEDSAVYLCASSWGRSETQYFGPGTRLLVL.